This TCR beta chain was documented in a study of response to subunit inactivated influenza vaccine. Each CDR3 protein is one row after TCRdb ran MiXCR on the RT-PCR reads. This sample has about 830,000 distinct CDR3 sequences, with about a fifth found just once. The germline CDR1 and CDR2 sequences are SGHRS and YFSETQ. CDR3 length equals 15 residues. Whole-study results and caveats: Authors suggested each seasonal flu vaccination may recruit only limited numbers of new T cells.

With regard to this clonotype: Antigen specificity is unknown. Germline is not matched at one junction end, which may reflect a read error.

The source material was PBMCs from blood, sampled around 5 days after vaccination. The chain recombines TRBV5-1 with TRBJ2-1; TRBD1 aligns across 8 bases. The TCR originated in a man aged 45-60 years who received an inactivated influenza vaccine. The CDR3 DNA reads TGCTCCAGCAGCCTCGAATTACAGGGGGTTAATGAGCAGTTCTTC. It is translated as CSSSLELQGVNEQFF.